The present TCR beta chain was sequenced within a study of cytomegalovirus exposure and HLA in healthy donors. The PCR had 60 Vbeta and 13 Jbeta primers. Using immunoSEQ multiplex PCR, the repertoire was profiled, and TCRdb retains in-frame clones only, with some absent. Among some 180,000 clones, 82% were seen once, and the ten largest hold less than 2%. V gave up 2 bases and J gave up 0 bases; unmatched junction bases: 2. The CDR3 has 15 amino acids. Germline V gene data show CDR1 as SGHTA and CDR2 as FQGNSA. As concerns this clone: As yet, its antigen is unknown.

Study-level points and caveats: When a later analysis was performed, an Asian-associated ancestry cluster reportedly had fewer N-insertions than the roughly 700-donor mean.

The V gene is TRBV7-2, the J gene TRBJ2-7, with 9 bases aligning to TRBD2. This TCR was sampled from a man aged 35 to 55 in good health and CMV-seronegative. The sample comprised PBMCs. The CDR3: CASSLRREGSYEQYF. The CDR3 nucleotides are TGTGCCAGCAGCTTAAGGCGGGAGGGCTCCTACGAGCAGTACTTC.